Ten or more counts support the clone carrying this T cell receptor (beta chain). The data are from a study of T cells in Graves' hyperthyroidism and ophthalmopathy. TCR beta CDR3 sequences were amplified from RNA transcripts. During a first-round RT-PCR of the TCR CDR3, the HTBI primer set was used. TCRdb analysed the multiplex PCR reads with MiXCR anew, one entry per CDR3 protein. The profile covers about 380,000 distinct CDR3 sequences, with around an eighth appearing a single time and about 20% taken by the ten largest. The CDR3 has 11 amino acids. The germline CDR1 and CDR2 sequences are DFQATT and SNEGSKA (reference sequence). The ends were cut back, 5 bases at V and 7 bases at J, with 12 bases in the middle. Thyroid ultrasound, orbital computed tomography, clinical symptoms, and serum thyroxine and TRAb underpinned diagnoses.

The specimen sequenced was blood. This clonotype was obtained from a man younger than 45 with Graves' hyperthyroidism that later progressed to Graves' ophthalmopathy. The chain employs TRBV20-1 and TRBJ2-7; D gene uncertain. The CDR3 DNA sequence: TGCAGTGCTTCTTCTAGTGAGGAGCAGTACTTC. This translates into CSASSSEEQYF.